Reported below is one TCR beta chain. The source of the sample is a study of T cell responses to AZD1222 COVID-19 vaccine. The wider study: Second doses at about 4 or about 12 weeks were pooled.

Method: immunoSEQ multiplex PCR; TCRdb's copy keeps in-frame clones and lacks some. The table lists just over 80,000 clones, over 80% of them singletons, with less than 7.5% in the top ten. J lost 7 bases, V lost 4 bases, and 7 bases had no gene match. Germline loops: CDR1 LGHNA, CDR2 YSLEER. The CDR3 consists of 14 residues. The receptor was derived from an adult in good health. The chain is built from TRBV4-3 and TRBJ2-7; 10 bases are shared with TRBD1. Specimen: peripheral blood, collected on day 0 of AZD1222 vaccination. This CDR3 is CASSLGQGDLEQYF. Here the CDR3 DNA reads TGCGCCAGCAGCCTCGGACAGGGGGATTTGGAGCAGTACTTC.